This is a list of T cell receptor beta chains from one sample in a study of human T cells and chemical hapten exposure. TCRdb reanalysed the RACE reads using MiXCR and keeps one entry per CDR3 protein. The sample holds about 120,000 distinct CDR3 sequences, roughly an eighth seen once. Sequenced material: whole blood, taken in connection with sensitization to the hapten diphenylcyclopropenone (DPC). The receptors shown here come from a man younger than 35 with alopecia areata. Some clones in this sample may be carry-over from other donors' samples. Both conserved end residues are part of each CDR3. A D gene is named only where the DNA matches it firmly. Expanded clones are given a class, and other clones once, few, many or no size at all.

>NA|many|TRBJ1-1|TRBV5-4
CASSLGATNTEAFF
TGTGCCAGCAGCTTGGGGGCCACCAACACTGAAGCTTTCTTT
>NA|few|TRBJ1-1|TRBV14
CASSRYGIIGEAFF
TGTGCCAGCAGCCGATACGGGATCATAGGTGAAGCTTTCTTT
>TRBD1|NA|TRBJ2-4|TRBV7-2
CASSSPPTRQGPLAKNIQYF
TGTGCCAGCAGCTCGCCCCCTACTCGACAGGGGCCTCTAGCCAAAAACATTCAGTACTTC
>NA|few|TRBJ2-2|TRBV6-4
CASSVGASTGELFF
TGTGCCAGCAGTGTGGGGGCAAGCACCGGGGAGCTGTTTTTT
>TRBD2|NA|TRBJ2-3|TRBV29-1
CSVPTSGGAVQYF
TGCAGCGTGCCGACTAGCGGGGGGGCCGTGCAGTATTTT
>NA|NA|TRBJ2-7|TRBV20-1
CSANEQYF
TGCAGTGCTAACGAGCAGTACTTC
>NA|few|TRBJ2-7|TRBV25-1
CASRGDKTYEQYF
TGTGCCAGCAGGGGGGACAAAACCTACGAGCAGTACTTC
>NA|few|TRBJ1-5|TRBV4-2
CASSQGQIRTVNQPQHF
TGTGCCAGCAGCCAGGGCCAGATTAGGACAGTTAATCAGCCCCAGCATTTT
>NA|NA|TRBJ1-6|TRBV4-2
CASSQDQGFHNSPLHF
TGTGCCAGCAGCCAAGATCAGGGGTTCCATAATTCACCCCTCCACTTT
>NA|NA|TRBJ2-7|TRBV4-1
CASSPQTTSTYEQYF
TGCGCCAGCAGCCCACAGACAACCTCGACCTACGAGCAGTACTTC
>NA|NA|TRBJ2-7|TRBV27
CASSLSPYSYEQYF
TGTGCCAGCAGTTTATCGCCCTACTCCTACGAGCAGTACTTC
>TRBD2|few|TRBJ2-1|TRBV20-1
CSARDPGLGNEQFF
TGCAGTGCTAGAGATCCAGGACTAGGCAATGAGCAGTTCTTC
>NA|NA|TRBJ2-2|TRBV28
CASSLYWQGRTGELFF
TGTGCCAGCAGTTTATATTGGCAGGGTAGGACCGGGGAGCTGTTTTTT
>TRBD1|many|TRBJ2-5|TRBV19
CASSITTTGQETQYF
TGTGCCAGTAGTATTACCACGACAGGGCAGGAGACCCAGTACTTC
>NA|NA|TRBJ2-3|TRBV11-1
CASSSRLLGTDTQYF
TGTGCCAGCAGCTCCCGGTTACTCGGCACAGATACGCAGTATTTT
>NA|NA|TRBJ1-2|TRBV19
CASSITPTTGYTF
TGTGCCAGTAGTATCACCCCGACGACCGGCTACACCTTC
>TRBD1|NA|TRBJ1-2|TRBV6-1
CASSLRDRESYGYTF
TGTGCCAGCAGTTTAAGGGACAGGGAATCCTATGGCTACACCTTC
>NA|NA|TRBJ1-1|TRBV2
CASIEKGAFF
TGTGCCAGCATCGAGAAAGGAGCTTTCTTT
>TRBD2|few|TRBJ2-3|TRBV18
CASSPATSGGSDTQYF
TGTGCCAGCTCACCCGCGACTAGCGGGGGATCAGATACGCAGTATTTT
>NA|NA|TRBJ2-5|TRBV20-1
CSARSGRGFQETQYF
TGCAGTGCTAGATCTGGTCGGGGGTTCCAAGAGACCCAGTACTTC
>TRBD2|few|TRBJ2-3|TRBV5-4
CASRPGLATDTQYF
TGTGCCAGCAGACCGGGACTAGCAACAGATACGCAGTATTTT
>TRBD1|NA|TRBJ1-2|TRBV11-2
CASSLDRQGHYGYTF
TGTGCCAGCAGCTTAGATCGACAGGGGCACTATGGCTACACCTTC
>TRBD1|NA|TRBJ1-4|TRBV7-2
CASSATGDPSAELFF
TGTGCCAGCAGCGCGACAGGGGACCCTTCGGCGGAACTGTTTTTT
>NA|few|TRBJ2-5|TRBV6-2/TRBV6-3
CASSYLDRLSETQYF
TGTGCCAGCAGCTACCTTGATCGGTTGTCAGAGACCCAGTACTTC
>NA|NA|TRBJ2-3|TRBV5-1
CASTPGSREDTQYF
TGCGCCAGCACCCCAGGCTCTCGCGAAGATACGCAGTATTTT
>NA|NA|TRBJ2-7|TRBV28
CASTTAPLKKGGSYEQYF
TGTGCCAGCACCACGGCACCTTTAAAGAAGGGCGGTTCCTACGAGCAGTACTTC
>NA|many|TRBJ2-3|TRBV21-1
CASSKVEDTQYF
TGTGCCAGCAGCAAAGTCGAAGATACGCAGTATTTT
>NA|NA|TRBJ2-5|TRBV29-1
CSAPGGPPYQETQYF
TGCAGCGCACCCGGGGGACCCCCGTACCAAGAGACCCAGTACTTC
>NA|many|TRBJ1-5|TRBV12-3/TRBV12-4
CAIQVMDQPQHF
TGTGCCATCCAGGTAATGGATCAGCCCCAGCATTTT
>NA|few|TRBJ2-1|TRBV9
CASSVSSPYNEQFF
TGTGCCAGCAGCGTATCCAGTCCCTACAATGAGCAGTTCTTC
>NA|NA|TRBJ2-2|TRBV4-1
CASYDFTGELFF
TGCGCCAGCTACGACTTCACCGGGGAGCTGTTTTTT
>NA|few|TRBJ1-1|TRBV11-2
CASSLALGSAFF
TGTGCCAGCAGCTTAGCACTTGGGAGCGCTTTCTTT
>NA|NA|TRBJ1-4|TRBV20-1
CSASGLGTNEKLFF
TGCAGTGCTAGCGGGCTGGGGACTAATGAAAAACTGTTTTTT
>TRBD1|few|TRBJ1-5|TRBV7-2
CASSLQGAGGQPQHF
TGTGCCAGCAGCTTACAAGGGGCAGGGGGTCAGCCCCAGCATTTT
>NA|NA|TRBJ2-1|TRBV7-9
CASSLVVRNNEQFF
TGTGCCAGCAGCTTAGTTGTCAGAAACAATGAGCAGTTCTTC
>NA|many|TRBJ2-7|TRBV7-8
CASSLVAGTTYEQYF
TGTGCCAGCAGCTTAGTGGCTGGAACGACCTACGAGCAGTACTTC
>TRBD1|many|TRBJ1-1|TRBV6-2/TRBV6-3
CASSPDRVMNTEAFF
TGTGCCAGCAGCCCAGACAGGGTAATGAACACTGAAGCTTTCTTT
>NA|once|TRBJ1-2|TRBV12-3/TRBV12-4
CASSLMGNGYTF
TGTGCCAGCAGTTTAATGGGTAATGGCTACACCTTC
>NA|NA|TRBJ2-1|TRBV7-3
CASSLSGVAYNEQFF
TGTGCCAGCAGCTTATCGGGGGTCGCCTACAATGAGCAGTTCTTC
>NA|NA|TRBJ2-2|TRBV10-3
CAIRGTENTGELFF
TGTGCCATCAGAGGGACGGAGAACACCGGGGAGCTGTTTTTT
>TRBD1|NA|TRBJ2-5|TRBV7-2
CASSLFRGQETQYF
TGTGCCAGCAGCTTATTCAGGGGGCAAGAGACCCAGTACTTC
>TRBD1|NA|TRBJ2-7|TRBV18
CASSPRGQESSYEQYF
TGTGCCAGCTCACCAAGGGGACAGGAGAGCTCCTACGAGCAGTACTTC
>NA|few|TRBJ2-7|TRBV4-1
CASSHGLQGTYEQYF
TGCGCCAGCAGCCATGGACTACAGGGAACCTACGAGCAGTACTTC
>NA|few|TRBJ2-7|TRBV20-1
CSATQRSSYEQYF
TGCAGTGCTACACAGCGGAGCTCCTACGAGCAGTACTTC
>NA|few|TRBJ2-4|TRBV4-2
CASSQAEGAGAKNIQYF
TGTGCCAGCAGCCAAGCGGAGGGGGCCGGGGCCAAAAACATTCAGTACTTC
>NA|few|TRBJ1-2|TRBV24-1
CATSGDNGYTF
TGTGCCACCAGTGGGGACAATGGCTACACCTTC
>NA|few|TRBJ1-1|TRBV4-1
CASSLFHTENTEAFF
TGCGCCAGCAGCCTTTTTCACACGGAGAACACTGAAGCTTTCTTT